This TCR beta chain came from a study of T cell responses to AZD1222 COVID-19 vaccine. Overall study results and limits: Regions 160-218 and 743-854 held dominance among vaccine-associated CD4 TCRs, which spanned spike.

The protocol was immunoSEQ multiplex PCR, while the TCRdb copy is restricted to in-frame clones and leaves out a portion. Among fewer than 120,000 clones, roughly 92% were seen once, and the ten largest hold about 2.5%. Second-dose intervals near 4 or 12 weeks were combined. The CDR3 covers 13 residues. Trimming stripped 4 bases from V and 8 bases from J, with 13 bases between. The germline CDR1 and CDR2 sequences are SGDLS and YYNGEE. A remark on this clone: Antigen unknown.

The chain is built from TRBV9 and TRBJ2-1; no reliable D call. The sequenced sample was peripheral blood, obtained 28 days after the second AZD1222 dose. The receptor comes from an adult who received the AZD1222 COVID-19 vaccine. CDR3 nucleotide sequence: TGTGCCAGCAGCCCTGGACCCCTCGATGAGCAGTTCTTC. Translated: CASSPGPLDEQFF.